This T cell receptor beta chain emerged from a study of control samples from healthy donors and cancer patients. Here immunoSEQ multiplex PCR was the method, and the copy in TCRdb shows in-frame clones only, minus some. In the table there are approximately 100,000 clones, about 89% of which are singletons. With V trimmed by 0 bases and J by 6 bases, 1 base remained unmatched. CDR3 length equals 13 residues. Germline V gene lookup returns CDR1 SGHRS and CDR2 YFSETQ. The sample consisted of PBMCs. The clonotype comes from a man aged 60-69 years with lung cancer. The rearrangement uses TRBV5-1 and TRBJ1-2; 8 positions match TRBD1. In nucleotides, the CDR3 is TGCGCCAGCAGCTTGGAGACAGGGGATGGCTACACCTTC. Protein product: CASSLETGDGYTF. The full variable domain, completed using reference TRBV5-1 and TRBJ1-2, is KAGVTQTPRYLIKTRGQQVTLSCSPISGHRSVSWYQQTPGQGLQFLFEYFSETQRNKGNFPGRFSGRQFSNSRSEMNVSTLELGDSALYLCASSLETGDGYTFGSGTRLTVV.